Here is one T cell receptor beta chain with its context. This specimen belongs to a study of cytomegalovirus exposure and HLA in healthy donors. 13 Jbeta primers and 60 Vbeta primers were used for the PCR. The method was immunoSEQ multiplex PCR; TCRdb's version includes in-frame clones alone and lacks a portion of them. The table for this sample gives roughly 60,000 clones. CDR1 and CDR2 from the germline V gene are LNHNV and YYDKDF (reference sequence). V lost 1 base and J lost 5, with 20 bases in between. The CDR3 is 17 residues long. The gene calls are TRBV15 and TRBJ1-2; perhaps TRBD1 as D (5 bases). The sample taken for sequencing was PBMCs. The receptor comes from a male donor in good health and CMV-seronegative. The CDR3 spells CATSRGGGAEGRYGYTF. CDR3 nucleotide sequence: TGTGCCACCAGCAGAGGTGGAGGGGCGGAGGGGAGGTATGGCTACACCTTC.